The 28 T cell receptor beta chains presented below share a single source sample, sequenced in a study of T cell changes during pregnancy in multiple sclerosis. The assay was immunoSEQ multiplex PCR, and TCRdb's table has in-frame clones only and misses some. The repertoire consists of tens of thousands of clones, with over 85% occurring once and the leading ten covering around 0.97%. This specimen consisted of peripheral blood, obtained in the second trimester of pregnancy. These receptors all stem from a female donor in good health, enrolled as a control in a pregnancy study.

The chain joins TRBV29-1 to TRBJ2-3, with TRBD1 matching over 8 bases. This CDR3 contains 15 residues. Losses at the gene ends were 6 bases for V and 4 bases for J; bases not matched to a gene: 12. The germline V gene has CDR1 SQVTM and CDR2 ANQGSEA. The DNA of the CDR3 is TGCAGCGTACATCGGACAGGGAGTAACGCAGATACGCAGTATTTT. Its protein product is CSVHRTGSNADTQYF.

The sample holds a few counts of this clone. This chain uses TRBV6-4 with TRBJ2-1; tentatively, D is TRBD2 (6 bases). The V and J ends lost 0 bases and 2 bases respectively, with 8 bases between them. This CDR3 is 15 amino acids long. CDR1 is MRHNA, CDR2 SNTAGT, per germline. This CDR3 is CASSDSEGTYNEQFF. The CDR3 DNA is TGTGCCAGCAGTGACTCGGAGGGGACCTACAATGAGCAGTTCTTC.

A word on this clone: In the same sample, other DNA sequences code for this CDR3. J is TRBJ1-1 and V is TRBV5-1, with 8 bases fitting TRBD1. The CDR3 extends over 14 amino acids. From germline, CDR1 is SGHRS and CDR2 YFSETQ. Trimming took 0 bases from V and 3 from J; bases not matched to a gene: 1. CDR3 loop: CASSLAGGYTEAFF. The CDR3 DNA follows: TGCGCCAGCAGCTTGGCAGGGGGCTACACTGAAGCTTTCTTT. Based on the CDR3 plus reference TRBV5-1 and TRBJ1-1, the full variable domain is KAGVTQTPRYLIKTRGQQVTLSCSPISGHRSVSWYQQTPGQGLQFLFEYFSETQRNKGNFPGRFSGRQFSNSRSEMNVSTLELGDSALYLCASSLAGGYTEAFFGQGTRLTVV.

This clone was observed a few times. Other DNA sequences in this specimen translate into the identical CDR3. The chain combines TRBV27 with TRBJ1-1; D call uncertain. Trimming cost V 2 bases and J 1 base, with 5 bases left between them. The CDR3 is made up of 13 amino acids. Germline CDR1 MNHEY, CDR2 SMNVEV (reference sequence). The CDR3 coding sequence is TGTGCCAGCAGTTTAGCGGGGAACACTGAAGCTTTCTTT. Amino acid sequence: CASSLAGNTEAFF.

This sequence joins TRBV25-1 and TRBJ2-2; 9 bases line up with TRBD1. V lost 1 base to trimming and J lost 6 bases; unmatched junction nucleotides: 12. The CDR3 is 18 residues long. Germline V gives CDR1 MGHDK, CDR2 SYGVNS. The chain's CDR3 is CASSEWVPRDRDAGELFF. The CDR3 DNA reads TGTGCCAGCAGTGAATGGGTTCCCCGGGACAGGGACGCCGGGGAGCTGTTTTTT. Drawing the rest from reference TRBV25-1 and TRBJ2-2, the complete variable domain is EADIYQTPRYLVIGTGKKITLECSQTMGHDKMYWYQQDPGMELHLIHYSYGVNSTEKGDLSSESTVSRIRTEHFPLTLESARPSHTSQYLCASSEWVPRDRDAGELFFGEGSRLTVL.

This clone was picked up a small number of times. CDR3 amino acids: CASSEAGTGWNTEAFF. The CDR3 nucleotides read TGTGCCAGCAGTGAAGCCGGGACAGGGTGGAACACTGAAGCTTTCTTT. The chain links TRBV6-1 to TRBJ1-1; 9 bases agree with TRBD1. The germline V gene encodes CDR1 MNHNS and CDR2 SASEGT. V trimming: 0 bases; J trimming: 1 base; junction bases outside the gene matches: 3. The CDR3 covers 16 residues.

This clone was seen only once. The J gene is TRBJ2-1, the V gene TRBV5-6; TRBD1 matches at 7 bases. The CDR3 loop spans 17 amino acids. CDR1 and CDR2 from the germline V gene are SGHDT and YYEEEE. V lost 4 bases and J lost 6; bases outside the gene matches: 16. The CDR3, as DNA: TGTGCCAGCAGCCGGCGCCCCTCGGGACAGCGCGGCAATGAGCAGTTCTTC. Translating gives CASSRRPSGQRGNEQFF.

This chain links TRBV28 with TRBJ2-7, with TRBD2 identical over 9 bases. V lost 5 bases, J lost 12 bases, and 11 bases stayed unmatched. CDR3 length equals 13 residues. Looked up from germline, CDR1 is MDHEN and CDR2 is SYDVKM. Here the CDR3 reads CASSTPASGTLYF. The CDR3 region has the DNA TGTGCCAGCAGTACTCCGGCTAGCGGGACGCTGTACTTC.

In its sample, this clone was seen once. The CDR3 here is CASSLFAGYNTGELFF. CDR3 in DNA: TGCGCCAGCAGCTTGTTTGCAGGTTATAACACCGGGGAGCTGTTTTTT. This chain links TRBV5-1 with TRBJ2-2; no clear D gene. The V end lost 1 base, the J end lost 2 bases, and 12 bases lay between the germline ends. The length of the CDR3 is 16 residues. Looked up from germline, CDR1 is SGHRS and CDR2 is YFSETQ.

The V call is TRBV4-2, the J call TRBJ2-7, with D possibly TRBD1 on 6 matching bases. The CDR3 is 15 amino acids. V lost 4 bases to trimming and J lost 0 bases, with 13 bases between them. CDR1 LGHNA and CDR2 YNFKEQ come from the germline V gene. The CDR3 coding sequence is TGTGCCAGCAGCCTAAGACAGGAAAACTCCTACGAGCAGTACTTC. It yields the protein CASSLRQENSYEQYF.

This clone was detected once. The gene calls are TRBV5-4 and TRBJ1-1; 7 bases are shared with TRBD1. V trimming: 4 bases; J trimming: 0 bases; junction bases outside the gene matches: 12. There are 17 residues in the CDR3. Looked up from germline, CDR1 is SGHNT and CDR2 is YYREEE (reference sequence). The CDR3 protein is CASSRQIQGPLNTEAFF. The CDR3 nucleotides read TGTGCCAGCAGCCGACAAATACAGGGGCCCTTGAACACTGAAGCTTTCTTT.

The rearrangement uses TRBV18 and TRBJ2-7; 8 nucleotides align to TRBD1. The CDR3 has 16 residues. The germline gives CDR1 KGHSH, CDR2 LQKENI. The V gene end was trimmed by 4 bases and the J gene end by 2 bases; junction bases not matched to a gene: 10. The CDR3 DNA sequence: TGTGCCAGCTCACGGGGGGTGGGACAGGCAGCCTACGAGCAGTACTTC. Protein product: CASSRGVGQAAYEQYF.

This chain connects TRBV6-5 to TRBJ1-1, with TRBD1 identical over 8 bases. This CDR3 region has 15 residues. Trimming cost V 0 bases and J 2 bases; bases outside gene matches: 2. Germline CDR1 reads MNHEY; CDR2 reads SVGAGI. The CDR3 region is CASSYSGQGNTEAFF. CDR3 DNA sequence: TGTGCCAGCAGTTACTCCGGACAGGGAAACACTGAAGCTTTCTTT.

The CDR3 spells CASSEGSVALSSYNEQFF. DNA for the CDR3: TGTGCCAGCAGTGAAGGGAGCGTAGCTCTGAGCTCCTACAATGAGCAGTTCTTC. The chain joins TRBV2 to TRBJ2-1; D is unresolved. The CDR3 covers 18 residues. V gave up 1 base and J gave up 0 bases, with 16 bases separating them. Germline lookup yields CDR1 SNHLY and CDR2 FYNNEI.

V and J are TRBV5-1 and TRBJ2-5, with TRBD1 identical over 8 bases. V was pared by 4 bases and J by 3 bases, with 8 bases of the junction left unmatched. This CDR3 comprises 15 residues. CDR1 SGHRS and CDR2 YFSETQ come from the germline V gene. The CDR3 spells CASSTSGGAEETQYF. The CDR3 DNA follows: TGCGCCAGCAGCACCTCAGGGGGCGCGGAAGAGACCCAGTACTTC.

The rearrangement joins TRBV6-5 to TRBJ2-1, with a possible D match to TRBD1 (6 bases). CDR1 and CDR2 (germline): MNHEY, SVGAGI. The CDR3 sequence is 11 residues long. Trimming left V 6 bases short and J 6 bases short, with 6 bases between. Here the CDR3 DNA reads TGTGCCAGCAGACAGGGCAATGAGCAGTTCTTC. As protein: CASRQGNEQFF.

The chain is built from TRBV28 and TRBJ2-5, with TRBD2 identical over 13 bases. The CDR3 covers 13 residues. Germline values: CDR1 MDHEN, CDR2 SYDVKM. V lost 8 bases and J lost 5; bases outside the gene matches: 2. Here the CDR3 DNA reads TGTGCCAGCGCGACTAGCGGGAGGGAGACCCAGTACTTC. It codes for CASATSGRETQYF.

The genes are TRBV18 and TRBJ2-5; 8 bases map to TRBD1. CDR3 length: 15 residues. Trimming at V came to 3 bases and at J to 5 bases, leaving 8 bases not matched to a gene. Germline V CDR1 and CDR2: KGHSH, LQKENI. The CDR3: CASSPPSTGGETQYF. In DNA form, the CDR3 reads TGTGCCAGCTCACCTCCCTCAACAGGGGGGGAGACCCAGTACTTC.

The chain carries TRBV6-5 and TRBJ2-7; TRBD2 aligns across 7 bases. Germline CDR1 MNHEY, CDR2 SVGAGI. V lost 4 bases to trimming and J lost 0 bases; unmatched junction nucleotides: 3. CDR3 size: 14 residues. CDR3 DNA: TGTGCCAGCAGTTCCAGCGGGAACTCCTACGAGCAGTACTTC. It specifies CASSSSGNSYEQYF.

J is TRBJ2-1 and V is TRBV6-4, with 10 bases identical to TRBD2. The germline V gene has CDR1 MRHNA and CDR2 SNTAGT. The CDR3 has 14 residues. The junction had 2 bases not matched to a gene; V was cut back by 5 bases and J by 4 bases. CDR3 nucleotide sequence: TGTGCCAGCAGTTTACTAGCGGGGTACAATGAGCAGTTCTTC. Translated: CASSLLAGYNEQFF.

The CDR3 sequence: CSGSGSAGGYEQYF. The CDR3 bases are TGCAGCGGCAGCGGGAGTGCTGGTGGTTACGAGCAGTACTTC. The V and J genes are TRBV29-1 and TRBJ2-7; 8 bases line up with TRBD2. Germline lookup yields CDR1 SQVTM and CDR2 ANQGSEA. The CDR3 runs to 14 residues. V shed 7 bases and J 4 bases; nucleotides not matched to a gene: 12.

The genes are TRBV30 and TRBJ1-2; D uncertain. Trimming removed 0 bases from V and 5 bases from J, with 13 bases in between. Germline V gene sequence: CDR1 GTSNPN, CDR2 SVGIG (reference sequence). This CDR3 is 14 amino acids long. CDR3 coding DNA: TGTGCCTGGAGTGTAGGCAGGAATTCTTATGGCTACACCTTC. Amino acid sequence: CAWSVGRNSYGYTF.

The V call is TRBV25-1, the J call TRBJ1-2; 7 bases map to TRBD1. From germline, CDR1 is MGHDK and CDR2 SYGVNS. The CDR3 spans 12 residues. The junction had 5 bases not matched to a gene; V was cut back by 5 bases and J by 8 bases. The CDR3 sequence: CASSTGVRGYTF. As DNA, the CDR3 is TGTGCCAGCAGTACAGGGGTAAGAGGCTACACCTTC.

The chain couples TRBV2 to TRBJ1-1, with 7 bases lining up with TRBD1. J gave up 8 bases and V 0 bases, and 9 bases lay outside the gene matches. The CDR3 loop spans 15 amino acids. Germline values: CDR1 SNHLY, CDR2 FYNNEI. The CDR3 sequence is CASSEALTGAEEAFF. For the CDR3, the DNA is TGTGCCAGCAGTGAAGCGCTTACAGGGGCAGAGGAAGCTTTCTTT.

The chain recombines TRBV2 with TRBJ2-5, with a weak D call TRBD1 (6 bases). Trimming removed 6 bases at V and 5 bases at J, with 19 bases between. The germline V gene has CDR1 SNHLY and CDR2 FYNNEI. CDR3 length equals 15 residues. The CDR3, as DNA: TGTGCCAGCAGGAGAGGAGCAGGGGTTGCGGAGACCCAGTACTTC. Residues: CASRRGAGVAETQYF.

The genes are TRBV5-4 and TRBJ2-7; TRBD1 aligns across 8 bases. Unmatched junction bases numbered 11, after V lost 6 bases and J lost 3 bases. Germline V gives CDR1 SGHNT, CDR2 YYREEE (reference sequence). The CDR3 runs 15 residues. In DNA, the CDR3 is TGTGCCAGCACAGAGGCGGGACAGGCAATCTACGAGCAGTACTTC. Encoded protein: CASTEAGQAIYEQYF. The full variable domain, rest sourced from reference TRBV5-4 and TRBJ2-7, is ETGVTQSPTHLIKTRGQQVTLRCSSQSGHNTVSWYQQALGQGPQFIFQYYREEENGRGNFPPRFSGLQFPNYSSELNVNALELDDSALYLCASTEAGQAIYEQYFGPGTRLTVT.

The CDR3 DNA reads TGTGCCAGCAGCTTTAATAGCCTCCACCAAGAGACCCAGTACTTC. Protein product: CASSFNSLHQETQYF. This rearrangement joins TRBV7-2 to TRBJ2-5; no reliable D call. V lost 3 bases, J lost 0 bases, and 11 bases lay in between. The CDR3 consists of 15 residues. Germline V lookup: CDR1 SGHTA, CDR2 FQGNSA.

CDR3 amino acids: CASSWTGQGTEAFF. CDR3 DNA sequence: TGTGCCAGCAGTTGGACGGGACAGGGGACTGAAGCTTTCTTT. This rearrangement joins TRBV27 to TRBJ1-1; 10 bases fit TRBD1. Trimming cost V 4 bases and J 5 bases; bases outside gene matches: 4. Per germline, CDR1 MNHEY and CDR2 SMNVEV (reference sequence). This CDR3 is 14 amino acids long.